The 19 T cell receptor beta chains presented below share a single source sample, sequenced in a study of OX40 agonist ivuxolimab in advanced cancers. Only in-frame clones appear in the TCRdb table, and some are missing; sequencing was by immunoSEQ multiplex PCR. The data contain 70,000 or so clones, roughly 90% of them singletons. The sample here was CD4+ or CD8+ T cells sorted from blood, taken in a trial of the OX40 agonist ivuxolimab. The receptors shown here come from an adult with an advanced solid tumor such as melanoma, head and neck, liver or kidney cancer.

CDR3 sequence reads: CASRDGGVGNTIYF. The DNA of the CDR3 is TGCGCCAGCAGGGACGGAGGGGTGGGAAACACCATATATTTT. The chain recombines TRBV10-2 with TRBJ1-3, with a weak D call TRBD1 (5 bases). Germline CDR1 reads WSHSY; CDR2 reads SAAADI. V was cut by 6 bases and J by 4 bases, with 13 bases left in between. The CDR3 length is 14 residues.

The J gene is TRBJ2-3, the V gene TRBV6-5; 12 bases are a match to TRBD2. The CDR3 loop spans 16 amino acids. Unmatched junction bases numbered 6, after V lost 2 bases and J lost 6 bases. Germline-derived CDR1 and CDR2 are MNHEY and SVGAGI. In nucleotides, the CDR3 is TGTGCCAGCAGTTACGGGCTAGCGGGGGGGCCGGATACGCAGTATTTT. Translation gives CASSYGLAGGPDTQYF.

The chain couples TRBV4-1 to TRBJ1-2, with 9 bases fitting TRBD1. Germline CDR1 is MGHRA and CDR2 is YSYEKL. J lost 5 bases, V lost 4 bases, and 8 bases had no gene match. The CDR3 length is 15 residues. The CDR3 DNA reads TGCGCCAGCAGCCCCTCCACAGGGGGCGGTTATGGCTACACCTTC. It specifies CASSPSTGGGYGYTF.

The V and J genes are TRBV27 and TRBJ1-1; 10 bases agree with TRBD1. The CDR3 runs to 14 residues. V was clipped by 3 bases and J by 5 bases; unmatched bases: 3. CDR1 MNHEY and CDR2 SMNVEV come from the germline V gene (reference sequence). CDR3 coding DNA: TGTGCCAGCAGTTTGGGACAGGGGAGGACTGAAGCTTTCTTT. Its translation: CASSLGQGRTEAFF.

The rearrangement uses TRBV27 and TRBJ2-3, with D possibly being TRBD1 (6 bases). This CDR3 has 15 amino acids. Trimming removed 7 bases from V and 1 base from J, with 15 bases in between. Germline V CDR1 and CDR2: MNHEY, SMNVEV (reference sequence). CDR3 DNA: TGTGCCAGCACCAAAGGTGAGGGGGGCACAGATACGCAGTATTTT. This gives the protein CASTKGEGGTDTQYF.

The chain recombines TRBV9 with TRBJ1-2; D unresolved. Germline-derived CDR1 and CDR2 are SGDLS and YYNGEE. Trimming left V 4 bases short and J 6 bases short, with 25 bases between. This CDR3 spans 17 amino acids. The CDR3 DNA reads TGTGCCAGCAGCCCCCATGTATCCCCCGGTGCAGCGAATGGCTACACCTTC. Translated, it gives CASSPHVSPGAANGYTF.

This chain joins TRBV5-8 and TRBJ1-2, with no clear D. This CDR3 contains 17 residues. Germline assignment: CDR1 SGHTS and CDR2 YDEGEE. The ends were cut back, 4 bases at V and 4 bases at J, with 23 bases in the middle. The CDR3 region is CASSPEMLQEQFYGYTF. In DNA form, the CDR3 reads TGTGCCAGCAGCCCCGAGATGTTGCAGGAACAATTCTATGGCTACACCTTC.

The chain combines TRBV6-5 with TRBJ2-7; D may be TRBD1 or TRBD2 (6 bases each). V lost 6 bases to trimming and J lost 3 bases, with 12 bases between them. Germline lookup yields CDR1 MNHEY and CDR2 SVGAGI. CDR3 size: 13 residues. The CDR3 is CASRQRGRYEQYF. The CDR3 region has the DNA TGTGCCAGCAGACAACGGGGGCGCTACGAGCAGTACTTC.

The rearrangement uses TRBV6-5 and TRBJ1-1, with unresolved D. The CDR3 is 13 amino acids. Germline V gene lookup returns CDR1 MNHEY and CDR2 SVGAGI. Trimming took 5 bases from V and 0 from J, leaving 7 bases between them. CDR3 in DNA: TGTGCCAGCAGTCCACAAATGAACACTGAAGCTTTCTTT. Translated: CASSPQMNTEAFF.

The J gene is TRBJ1-4, the V gene TRBV28; unclear D gene. V lost 6 bases, J lost 10 bases, and 15 bases lay in between. Germline V CDR1 and CDR2: MDHEN, SYDVKM. The CDR3 covers 13 residues. The CDR3 here is CASSPEPWAKLFF. The CDR3 DNA is TGTGCCAGCAGCCCGGAACCTTGGGCAAAACTGTTTTTT.

This clone is a singleton in its sample. V and J are TRBV12-5 and TRBJ2-5, with D possibly TRBD2 on 5 matching bases. The CDR3 is made up of 14 amino acids. The V end was cut by 0 bases, the J end by 4 bases, with 9 bases between. Per the germline V gene, CDR1 is LGHNT and CDR2 is FRNRAP. The CDR3 protein is CASGLVTGRETQYF. In nucleotides, the CDR3 is TGTGCTAGTGGTTTGGTAACGGGGAGAGAGACCCAGTACTTC. Looking up the rest from reference TRBV12-5 and TRBJ2-5 gives the full variable domain: DARVTQTPRHKVTEMGQEVTMRCQPILGHNTVFWYRQTMMQGLELLAYFRNRAPLDDSGMPKDRFSAEMPDATLATLKIQPSEPRDSAVYFCASGLVTGRETQYFGPGTRLLVL.

This chain joins TRBV9 and TRBJ2-3; 7 positions match TRBD1. Germline CDR1 SGDLS, CDR2 YYNGEE. The CDR3 contains 14 residues. Trimming at V came to 3 bases and at J to 8 bases, leaving 9 bases not matched to a gene. The CDR3: CASSGHDRVGTQYF. DNA for the CDR3: TGTGCCAGCAGCGGACACGACAGGGTCGGTACGCAGTATTTT.

The chain combines TRBV7-8 with TRBJ1-2; D is ambiguous. V was trimmed by 1 base and J by 6 bases, leaving 12 bases between them. The CDR3 consists of 14 residues. The germline CDR1 and CDR2 sequences are SGHVS and FQNEAQ. In DNA form, the CDR3 reads TGTGCCAGCAGCTTAGGGGGAGGCTGGGATGGCTACACCTTC. Amino acid sequence: CASSLGGGWDGYTF.

This sequence joins TRBV5-5 and TRBJ2-7; D unclear. The V gene lost 4 bases and the J gene lost 6 bases, with 11 bases spanning the gap. The length of the CDR3 is 12 residues. Germline CDR1 is SGHKS and CDR2 is YYEKEE (reference sequence). CDR3 loop: CASSPEIGEQYF. In DNA form, the CDR3 reads TGTGCCAGCAGCCCGGAGATAGGCGAGCAGTACTTC.

The chain employs TRBV14 and TRBJ2-7, with D perhaps TRBD1 (5 bases). The germline V gene has CDR1 SGHDN and CDR2 FVKESK. Trimming cost V 4 bases and J 4 bases, with 11 bases left between them. The CDR3 runs to 13 residues. This CDR3 reads CASSPPDSYEQYF. The CDR3 DNA reads TGTGCCAGCAGCCCACCCGACAGTTACGAGCAGTACTTC.

The chain has TRBV11-3 and TRBJ1-1, with 7 positions matching TRBD1. With 1 base clipped from V and 4 bases from J, the junction kept 0 bases outside the gene matches. CDR3 length: 13 amino acids. Germline V lookup: CDR1 SGHNT, CDR2 YENEEA. The CDR3 loop is CASSLAGGTEAFF. The DNA of the CDR3 is TGTGCCAGCAGCTTAGCAGGGGGCACTGAAGCTTTCTTT.

The chain couples TRBV12-5 to TRBJ2-3; 10 bases map to TRBD2. J lost 0 bases, V lost 7 bases, and 13 bases had no gene match. Germline loops: CDR1 LGHNT, CDR2 FRNRAP. The CDR3 length is 18 residues. The CDR3 reads CASALPLAGVRSTDTQYF. The CDR3 nucleotides read TGTGCTAGTGCCCTGCCCCTAGCGGGGGTGAGAAGCACAGATACGCAGTATTTT.

The V gene is TRBV5-4, the J gene TRBJ1-1; D unclear. Trimming stripped 4 bases from V and 0 bases from J, with 16 bases between. Germline CDR1 reads SGHNT; CDR2 reads YYREEE (reference sequence). The CDR3 spans 16 residues. CDR3 residues: CASSPPGGGLNTEAFF. The CDR3 region has the DNA TGTGCCAGCAGCCCGCCCGGCGGAGGTTTGAACACTGAAGCTTTCTTT.

The CDR3 nucleotides are TGTGCCAGCAGCTGGCGGGGAGGGATGTCCTACGAGCAGTACTTC. This gives the protein CASSWRGGMSYEQYF. The chain has TRBV5-4 and TRBJ2-5, with TRBD2 matching 7 bases. The J call may be mistaken, given a closer DNA end match to TRBJ2-7. This CDR3 contains 15 residues. Germline CDR1 SGHNT, CDR2 YYREEE (reference sequence).